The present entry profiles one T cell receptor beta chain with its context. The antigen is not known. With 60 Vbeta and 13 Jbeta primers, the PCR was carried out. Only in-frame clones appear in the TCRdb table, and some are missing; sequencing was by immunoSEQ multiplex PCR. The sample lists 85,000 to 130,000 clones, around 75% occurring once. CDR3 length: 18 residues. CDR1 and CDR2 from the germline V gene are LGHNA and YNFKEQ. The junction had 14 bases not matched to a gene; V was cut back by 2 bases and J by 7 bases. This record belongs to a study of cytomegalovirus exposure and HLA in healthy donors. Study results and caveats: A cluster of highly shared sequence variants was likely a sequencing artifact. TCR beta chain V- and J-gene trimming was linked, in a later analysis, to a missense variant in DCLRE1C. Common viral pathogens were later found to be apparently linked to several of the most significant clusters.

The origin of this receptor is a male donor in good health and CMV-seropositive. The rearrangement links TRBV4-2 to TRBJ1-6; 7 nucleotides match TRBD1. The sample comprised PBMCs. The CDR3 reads CASSQLFGLGTDNSPLHF. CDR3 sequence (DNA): TGTGCCAGCAGCCAACTCTTTGGTCTCGGGACAGACAATTCACCCCTCCACTTT.